Shown below are 14 T cell receptor beta chains from a single sample sequenced in a study of T cell responses to AZD1222 COVID-19 vaccine. Clones were read by immunoSEQ multiplex PCR, and TCRdb kept only the in-frame ones, dropping some. Altogether some 150,000 clones are present, roughly 89% being singletons, with the ten largest covering 5%. The source material was peripheral blood, sampled on day 0 of AZD1222 vaccination. These receptor sequences come from an adult in good health.

V usage is TRBV10-1 and J usage is TRBJ1-1; D ambiguous. The CDR3 consists of 12 residues. V lost 11 bases to trimming and J lost 3 bases, with 13 bases between them. Germline values: CDR1 WNHNN, CDR2 SYGVQD (reference sequence). CDR3 protein: CAPTSGYTEAFF. DNA of the CDR3: TGCGCCCCTACCTCGGGCTACACTGAAGCTTTCTTT.

This sequence joins TRBV4-1 and TRBJ1-4, with D perhaps TRBD1 (5 bases). CDR3 length equals 17 residues. Trimming took off 4 bases at V and 0 bases at J, with 15 bases between the two ends. Germline V gives CDR1 MGHRA, CDR2 YSYEKL. The CDR3 coding sequence is TGCGCCAGCAGCCTGTTCCCGGGACTTGCAACTAATGAAAAACTGTTTTTT. Amino acids: CASSLFPGLATNEKLFF.

V usage is TRBV19 and J usage is TRBJ1-1; no reliable D call. The V end was cut by 6 bases, the J end by 1 base, with 9 bases between. CDR1 is LNHDA and CDR2 is SQIVND in the germline V gene (reference sequence). The CDR3 is 13 residues long. The CDR3 loop is CASRNIENTEAFF. The CDR3 DNA is TGTGCCAGTAGGAACATAGAGAACACTGAAGCTTTCTTT.

This clone occurred once. This sequence joins TRBV5-1 and TRBJ1-2, with D perhaps matching TRBD1 (5 bases). The V end lost 0 bases, the J end lost 0 bases, and 9 bases lay between the germline ends. CDR3 length: 15 amino acids. The germline V gene encodes CDR1 SGHRS and CDR2 YFSETQ. The CDR3 protein is CASSLGGGANYGYTF. The DNA of the CDR3 is TGCGCCAGCAGCTTGGGTGGAGGGGCTAACTATGGCTACACCTTC.

The chain is built from TRBV6-2 or TRBV6-3 and TRBJ2-1, with D uncertain. CDR3 size: 13 residues. The germline V and J ends were trimmed by 2 bases and 7 bases, with 9 bases remaining between them. Germline V gene lookup returns CDR1 MNHEY and CDR2 SVGEGT. DNA for the CDR3: TGTGCCAGCAGTTACGATACACGTAATGAGCAGTTCTTC. As protein: CASSYDTRNEQFF.

The rearrangement links TRBV30 to TRBJ2-2; D is ambiguous. The V end lost 5 bases, the J end lost 2 bases, and 9 bases lay between the germline ends. The V gene's germline CDR1 is GTSNPN and CDR2 SVGIG (reference sequence). The CDR3 length is 13 residues. The CDR3 DNA reads TGTGCCTGGGGGTTCTCCAACACCGGGGAGCTGTTTTTT. Translating gives CAWGFSNTGELFF.

The chain carries TRBV3-1 (or the pseudogene TRBV3-2) and TRBJ2-3, with D tentatively TRBD2 (5 bases). V was pared by 0 bases and J by 3 bases, with 22 bases between. CDR3 length: 19 residues. CDR1 and CDR2 (germline): LGHDT, YNNKEL (reference sequence). The CDR3 DNA sequence: TGTGCCAGCAGCCAAGATTCCCTCCCTTGGAAGCGGATAACAGATACGCAGTATTTT. This sequence encodes CASSQDSLPWKRITDTQYF.

V gene TRBV7-9 combines with J gene TRBJ1-2, with D tentatively TRBD1 (5 bases). The V end was cut by 5 bases, the J end by 8 bases, with 15 bases between. From germline, CDR1 is SEHNR and CDR2 FQNEAQ (reference sequence). The CDR3 covers 13 residues. The CDR3 DNA follows: TGTGCCAGCAGCCAAGGTTGGACAAAGGGCTACACCTTC. This sequence encodes CASSQGWTKGYTF.

The rearrangement joins TRBV3-1 (or the pseudogene TRBV3-2) to TRBJ2-3; maybe TRBD1 (5 bases). Germline CDR1 reads LGHDT; CDR2 reads YNNKEL (reference sequence). The CDR3 is 15 amino acids. Trimming removed 0 bases at V and 5 bases at J, with 12 bases between. The CDR3 loop reads CASSQDLKGIDTQYF. The CDR3 DNA sequence: TGTGCCAGCAGCCAAGATCTGAAGGGGATAGATACGCAGTATTTT.

The CDR3 protein is CASSQEASSYEQYF. The DNA of the CDR3 is TGCGCCAGCAGCCAAGAAGCCAGTTCCTACGAGCAGTACTTC. The V gene is TRBV4-3, the J gene TRBJ2-7; no clear D gene. The CDR3 runs 14 residues. V lost 0 bases and J lost 1, with 7 bases in between. The germline V gene encodes CDR1 LGHNA and CDR2 YSLEER.

Only a few counts were recorded for this clone. This sequence joins TRBV7-9 and TRBJ2-3; either TRBD1 or TRBD2 may fit D (5 bases each). The CDR3 covers 14 residues. Germline CDR1 and CDR2: SEHNR and FQNEAQ (reference sequence). Trimming took off 3 bases at V and 3 bases at J, with 10 bases between the two ends. The CDR3 bases are TGTGCCAGCAGCTTTAGTGGGGGTACAGATACGCAGTATTTT. Its translation is CASSFSGGTDTQYF.

The rearrangement uses TRBV23-1 and TRBJ1-1; D call uncertain. TRBV23-1 has ORF status, its function being uncertain. V shed 6 bases and J shed 5 bases, with 13 bases lying between them. The CDR3 length is 13 residues. Here the CDR3 reads CASSHRPGTEAFF. CDR3 sequence (DNA): TGCGCCAGCAGCCATCGCCCGGGTACTGAAGCTTTCTTT.

This clone was seen a few times. The chain links TRBV6-5 to TRBJ2-2; D remains ambiguous. Germline V lookup: CDR1 MNHEY, CDR2 SVGAGI. This CDR3 has 14 amino acids. V was trimmed by 2 bases and J by 7 bases, leaving 11 bases between them. The CDR3 DNA is TGTGCCAGCAGTTACAGGGCGATCGGCGGGGAGCTGTTTTTT. Its protein product is CASSYRAIGGELFF.

This chain uses TRBV6-5 with TRBJ2-7; no reliable D call. The germline V gene has CDR1 MNHEY and CDR2 SVGAGI. V was shortened by 0 bases and J by 2 bases, with 8 bases between the two germline ends. The CDR3 length is 14 residues. CDR3 loop: CASSYSTSTYEQYF. In DNA, the CDR3 is TGTGCCAGCAGTTACTCCACTTCTACCTACGAGCAGTACTTC.